What follows describes a single T cell receptor (beta chain). Its antigen is still unknown. From germline, CDR1 is SGHTA and CDR2 FQGNSA. Between the trimmed V and J ends, which lost 1 base and 2 bases, there was a span of 5 bases. The length of the CDR3 is 13 residues. The method was immunoSEQ multiplex PCR; TCRdb's version includes in-frame clones alone and lacks a portion of them. The table lists around 30,000 clones, around 66% of them singletons, with around 20% in the top ten. After expansion with viral peptide pools in the ViraFEST assay, antigen-specific CD4+ T cells were sequenced. Following an approximately ten-day culture, CD4+ T cells were purified. This individual contracted SARS-CoV-2 between March and December 2020, as verified by PCR. IL-2 medium took the place of half the medium on both days 3 and 7. These data originate in a study of vaccination effects on CD4 cells after COVID-19. Study-level background: All study participants received two doses of BNT162b2 or mRNA-1273 vaccine.

The sequencing here drew on CD4+ T cells from PBMCs cultured with SARS-CoV-2 spike peptides, taken before COVID-19 vaccination. The TCR was taken from a human donor who had a prior SARS-CoV-2 infection. The chain employs TRBV7-2 and TRBJ2-5; D remains ambiguous. The CDR3 region is CASSLGQQETQYF. DNA of the CDR3: TGTGCCAGCAGCTTAGGGCAACAAGAGACCCAGTACTTC.